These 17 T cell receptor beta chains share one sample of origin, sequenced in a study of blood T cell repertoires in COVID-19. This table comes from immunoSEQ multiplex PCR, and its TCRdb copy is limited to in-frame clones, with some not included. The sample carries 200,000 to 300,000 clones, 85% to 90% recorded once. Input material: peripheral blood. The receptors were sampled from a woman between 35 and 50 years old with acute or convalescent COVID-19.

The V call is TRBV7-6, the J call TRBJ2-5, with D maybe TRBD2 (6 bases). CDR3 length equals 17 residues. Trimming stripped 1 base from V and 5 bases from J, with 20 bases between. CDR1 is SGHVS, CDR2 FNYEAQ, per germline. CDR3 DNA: TGTGCCAGCAGCTTAGGCCGGGGGTCGCCCGTCGCCGAGACCCAGTACTTC. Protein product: CASSLGRGSPVAETQYF.

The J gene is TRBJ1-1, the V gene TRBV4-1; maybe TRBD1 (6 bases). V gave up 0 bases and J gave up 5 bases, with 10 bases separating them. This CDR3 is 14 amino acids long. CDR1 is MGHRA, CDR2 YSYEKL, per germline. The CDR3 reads CASSQDRRGTEAFF. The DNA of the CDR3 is TGCGCCAGCAGCCAAGACCGCAGGGGTACTGAAGCTTTCTTT.

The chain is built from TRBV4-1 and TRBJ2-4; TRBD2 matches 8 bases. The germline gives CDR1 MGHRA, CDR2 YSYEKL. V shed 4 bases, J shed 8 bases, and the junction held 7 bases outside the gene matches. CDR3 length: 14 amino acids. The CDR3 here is CASSLREGEDIQYF. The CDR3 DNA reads TGCGCCAGCAGCCTCCGGGAGGGAGAGGACATTCAGTACTTC.

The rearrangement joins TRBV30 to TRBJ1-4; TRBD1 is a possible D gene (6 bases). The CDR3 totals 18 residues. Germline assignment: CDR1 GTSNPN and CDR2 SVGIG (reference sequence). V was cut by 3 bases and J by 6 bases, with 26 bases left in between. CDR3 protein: CAWSPTLGAYRIDEKLFF. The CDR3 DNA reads TGTGCCTGGAGCCCTACTTTGGGGGCTTACAGGATAGATGAAAAACTGTTTTTT. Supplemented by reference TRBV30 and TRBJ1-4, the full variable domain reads SQTIHQWPATLVQPVGSPLSLECTVEGTSNPNLYWYRQAAGRGLQLLFYSVGIGQISSEVPQNLSASRPQDRQFILSSKKLLLSDSGFYLCAWSPTLGAYRIDEKLFFGSGTQLSVL.

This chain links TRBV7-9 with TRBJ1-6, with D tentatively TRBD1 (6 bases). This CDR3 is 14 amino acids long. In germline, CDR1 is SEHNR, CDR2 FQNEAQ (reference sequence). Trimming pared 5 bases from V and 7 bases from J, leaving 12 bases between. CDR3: CASSPGQRNSPLHF. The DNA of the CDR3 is TGTGCCAGCAGCCCTGGACAGCGGAATTCACCCCTCCACTTT.

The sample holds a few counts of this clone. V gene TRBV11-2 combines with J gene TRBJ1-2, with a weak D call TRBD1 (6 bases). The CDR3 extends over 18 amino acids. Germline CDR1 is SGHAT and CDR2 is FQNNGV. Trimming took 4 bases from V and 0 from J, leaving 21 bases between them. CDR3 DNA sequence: TGTGCCAGCAGCTCCGTCCGCCAGGACAGTAGGGCTAACTATGGCTACACCTTC. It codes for CASSSVRQDSRANYGYTF.

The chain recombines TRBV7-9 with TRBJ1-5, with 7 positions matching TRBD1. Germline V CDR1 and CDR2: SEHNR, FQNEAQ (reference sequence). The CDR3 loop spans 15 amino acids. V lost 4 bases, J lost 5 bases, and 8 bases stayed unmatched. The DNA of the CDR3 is TGTGCCAGCAGCTCCATTCAGGGGGAGGATCAGCCCCAGCATTTT. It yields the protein CASSSIQGEDQPQHF.

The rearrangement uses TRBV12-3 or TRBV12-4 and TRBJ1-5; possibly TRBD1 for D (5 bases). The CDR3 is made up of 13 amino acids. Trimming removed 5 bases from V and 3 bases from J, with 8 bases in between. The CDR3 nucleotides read TGTGCCAGCAGTGGGGCATCCAATCAGCCCCAGCATTTT. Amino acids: CASSGASNQPQHF.

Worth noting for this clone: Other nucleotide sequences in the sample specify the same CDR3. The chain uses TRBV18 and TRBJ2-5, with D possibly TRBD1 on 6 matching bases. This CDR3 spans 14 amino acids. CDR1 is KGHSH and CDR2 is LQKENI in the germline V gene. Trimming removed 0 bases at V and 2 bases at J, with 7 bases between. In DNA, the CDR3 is TGTGCCAGCTCACCACCTGGACAGCAAGAGACCCAGTACTTC. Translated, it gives CASSPPGQQETQYF.

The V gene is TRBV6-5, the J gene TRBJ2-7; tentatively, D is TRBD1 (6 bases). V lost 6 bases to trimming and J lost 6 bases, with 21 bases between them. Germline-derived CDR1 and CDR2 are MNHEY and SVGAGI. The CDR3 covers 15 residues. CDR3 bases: TGTGCCAGCAGCCCCTCGACAGGTTGGTCTGGCGAGCAGTACGTC. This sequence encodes CASSPSTGWSGEQYV.

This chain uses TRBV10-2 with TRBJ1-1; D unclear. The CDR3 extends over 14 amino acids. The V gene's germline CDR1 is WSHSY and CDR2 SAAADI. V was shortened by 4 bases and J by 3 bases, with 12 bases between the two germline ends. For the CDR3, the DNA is TGCGCCAGCAGTGTGAGCATTCGGGACACTGAAGCTTTCTTT. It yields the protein CASSVSIRDTEAFF.

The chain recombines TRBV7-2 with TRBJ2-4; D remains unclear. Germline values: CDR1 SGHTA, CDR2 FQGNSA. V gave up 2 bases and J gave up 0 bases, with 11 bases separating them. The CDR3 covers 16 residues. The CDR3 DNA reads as TGTGCCAGCAGCTTAAAGGCAGGCTTAGCCAAAAACATTCAGTACTTC. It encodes CASSLKAGLAKNIQYF.

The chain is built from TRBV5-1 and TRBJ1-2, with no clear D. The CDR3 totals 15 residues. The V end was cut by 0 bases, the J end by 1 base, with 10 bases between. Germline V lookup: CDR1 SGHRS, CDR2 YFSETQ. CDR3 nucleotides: TGCGCCAGCAGCTTGGACCCGAGCGATAACTATGGCTACACCTTC. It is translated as CASSLDPSDNYGYTF.

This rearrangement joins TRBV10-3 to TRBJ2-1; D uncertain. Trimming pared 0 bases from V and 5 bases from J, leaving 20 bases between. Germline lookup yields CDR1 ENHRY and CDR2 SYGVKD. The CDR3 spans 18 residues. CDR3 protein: CAISESVLGGPTNNEQFF. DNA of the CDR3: TGTGCCATCAGTGAGTCGGTTTTGGGTGGGCCAACCAACAATGAGCAGTTCTTC.

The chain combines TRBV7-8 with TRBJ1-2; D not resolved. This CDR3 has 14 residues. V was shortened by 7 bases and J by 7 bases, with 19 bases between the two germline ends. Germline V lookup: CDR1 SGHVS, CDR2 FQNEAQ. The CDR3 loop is CASTPDGSRGGYTF. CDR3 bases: TGTGCCAGCACCCCGGATGGCTCCCGGGGTGGCTACACCTTC. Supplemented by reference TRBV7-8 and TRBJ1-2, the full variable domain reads GAGVSQSPRYKVAKRGQDVALRCDPISGHVSLFWYQQALGQGPEFLTYFQNEAQLDKSGLPSDRFFAERPEGSVSTLKIQRTQQEDSAVYLCASTPDGSRGGYTFGSGTRLTVV.

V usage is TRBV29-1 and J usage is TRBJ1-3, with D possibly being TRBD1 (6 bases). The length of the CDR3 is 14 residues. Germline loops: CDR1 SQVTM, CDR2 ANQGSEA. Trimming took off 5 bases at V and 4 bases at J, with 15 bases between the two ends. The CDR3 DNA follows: TGCAGCGTTCGAAGAGGGGGTTGGGGAAACACCATATATTTT. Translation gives CSVRRGGWGNTIYF.

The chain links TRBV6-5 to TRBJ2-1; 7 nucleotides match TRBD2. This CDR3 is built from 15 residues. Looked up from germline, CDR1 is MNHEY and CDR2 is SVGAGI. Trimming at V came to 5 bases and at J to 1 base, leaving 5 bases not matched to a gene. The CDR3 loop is CASSRSGVSYNEQFF. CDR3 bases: TGTGCCAGCAGTAGAAGCGGGGTGTCCTACAATGAGCAGTTCTTC.